This TCR beta chain was obtained from a study of OX40 agonist ivuxolimab in advanced cancers. As concerns this clone: At one end, the junction sequence differs from germline, possibly due to a read error.

This table comes from immunoSEQ multiplex PCR, and its TCRdb copy is limited to in-frame clones, with some not included. The table lists tens of thousands of clones, around 88% of them singletons, with 28% in the top ten. The origin of this receptor is an adult with an advanced solid tumor such as melanoma, head and neck, liver or kidney cancer. The specimen comprised CD4+ or CD8+ T cells sorted from blood, sampled in a trial of the OX40 agonist ivuxolimab.

The CDR3 sequence is CASSDLFDRVGCF. CDR3 coding DNA: TGTGCCAGCAGTGACCTTTTCGACAGGGTTGGTTGCTTC. The rearrangement uses TRBV2 and TRBJ2-7; TRBD1 matches at 7 bases. CDR3 length equals 13 residues. CDR1 is SNHLY and CDR2 is FYNNEI in the germline V gene.